The clone carrying this T cell receptor (beta chain) has only a few counts. Its antigen is as yet unknown. A sample-barcoded 5' primer and a J-beta primer mix were used in a second PCR of about 7 to 12 cycles. TCRdb re-analysed the 5' RACE reads in MiXCR, keeping a single row per CDR3 protein. The table includes about 1.4 million distinct CDR3 sequences, approximately 63% detected once. V lost 5 bases and J lost 5; bases outside the gene matches: 9. This CDR3 region has 15 residues. Germline V gene sequence: CDR1 MNHEY, CDR2 SVGAGI. The sample comes from a study of blood T cells in healthy people across ages. General study findings and limits: Without sorted subsets, naive and antigen-experienced compartments could not be conclusively compared.

The sequenced material came from blood. The clonotype originates from a young man in good health. The rearrangement links TRBV6-5 to TRBJ2-5, with 9 positions matching TRBD2. CDR3 sequence reads: CASSQIAGVVETQYF. In nucleotides, the CDR3 is TGTGCCAGCAGTCAAATAGCGGGAGTGGTGGAGACCCAGTACTTC.